This T cell receptor beta chain was identified in a study of T cell changes during pregnancy in multiple sclerosis. The V segment lost 0 bases and the J segment 3 bases; nucleotides outside the gene matches: 8. The CDR3 extends over 17 amino acids. The germline gives CDR1 MGHRA, CDR2 YSYEKL. This table comes from immunoSEQ multiplex PCR, and its TCRdb copy is limited to in-frame clones, with some not included. Found here are tens of thousands of clones, approximately 90% of them singletons; the top ten hold 3% to 4%. This chain joins TRBV4-1 and TRBJ2-1; TRBD2 aligns across 7 bases. This specimen was peripheral blood, taken after pregnancy. The clonotype comes from a female donor in good health, enrolled as a control in a pregnancy study. CDR3 amino acids: CASSQDFQRGRYNEQFF. CDR3 nucleotides: TGCGCCAGCAGCCAAGACTTCCAGCGGGGACGCTACAATGAGCAGTTCTTC.